This T cell receptor beta chain originates from a study of T cell responses to AZD1222 COVID-19 vaccine. Whole-study results and caveats: Breadth and depth of Spike-specific TCRs rose after two AZD1222 doses.

Deletions cut 8 bases from V and 5 bases from J, with 10 bases between. The germline V gene has CDR1 MDHEN and CDR2 SYDVKM. The CDR3 runs 12 residues. To note about this clone: Its antigen is as yet unknown.

TCRdb keeps only in-frame clones here, not all; method: immunoSEQ multiplex PCR. The table shows 95,000 to 100,000 clones, with almost 90% occurring only once. This sequence joins TRBV28 and TRBJ2-4; D ambiguous. The TCR sequence derives from an adult who received the AZD1222 COVID-19 vaccine. Material: peripheral blood, obtained 28 days after the second AZD1222 dose. The CDR3 bases are TGTGCCAGCTCCTATTCCGAAAACATTCAGTACTTC. It specifies CASSYSENIQYF.